This T cell receptor beta chain was sequenced during a study of blood T cell repertoires in COVID-19. In the study overall: Whether acute or convalescent, the COVID-19 samples came from the United States, Italy and Spain. T cells, B-cell-depleted T cells, or PBMCs provided the cDNA or gDNA that served as material.

The CDR3 is 16 residues long. The trim removed 5 bases at V and 3 bases at J, leaving 12 bases unmatched. The V gene's germline CDR1 is SGDLS and CDR2 YYNGEE. Authors' methods: Nucleated cell counts were estimated from reference gene primer amplification. Assay: immunoSEQ multiplex PCR; the TCRdb copy retains only in-frame clones and omits some. V and J calls and clone size are as listed in that table; D and trimming were resolved from the DNA. The data hold roughly 200,000 clones, with around 90% observed a single time. The sample comprised peripheral blood. V and J are TRBV9 and TRBJ2-7, with 9 bases that match TRBD2. This receptor was obtained from a man aged 50 to 60 with acute or convalescent COVID-19. As DNA, the CDR3 is TGTGCCAGCAGTGGACAGACTAGCGGCAATAACTACGAGCAGTACTTC. This sequence encodes CASSGQTSGNNYEQYF.